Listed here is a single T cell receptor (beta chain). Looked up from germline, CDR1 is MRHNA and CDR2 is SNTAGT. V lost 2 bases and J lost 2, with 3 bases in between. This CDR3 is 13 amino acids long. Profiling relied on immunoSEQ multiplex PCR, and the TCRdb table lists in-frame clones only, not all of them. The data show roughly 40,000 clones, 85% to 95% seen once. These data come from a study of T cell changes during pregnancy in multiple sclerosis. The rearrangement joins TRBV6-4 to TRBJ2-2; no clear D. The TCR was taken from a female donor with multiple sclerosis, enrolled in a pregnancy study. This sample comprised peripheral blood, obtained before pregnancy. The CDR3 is CASSDTNTGELFF. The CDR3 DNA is TGTGCCAGCAGTGACACTAACACCGGGGAGCTGTTTTTT.